These T cell receptor beta chains were read from a single sample in a study of T cell responses to AZD1222 COVID-19 vaccine. Sequencing was performed with immunoSEQ multiplex PCR; in TCRdb, only in-frame clones are kept and a portion is missing. This table holds some 110,000 clones, about four fifths found once. The starting material was peripheral blood, obtained on day 0 of AZD1222 vaccination. All receptors derive from an adult in good health. The CDR3 runs from the conserved cysteine through the conserved F or W. Each record gives: J gene, clone size, V gene, D gene, CDR3 DNA, CDR3 protein. D genes are given only for firm matches. Not all rows give a size; the values are once, few, many and, for expanded clones, a class.

J gene: TRBJ1-3
clone size: NA
V gene: TRBV7-2
D gene: TRBD1
CDR3 DNA: TGTGCCAGCAGCTTAGGTGGGACAGGGAGATACACCATATATTTT
CDR3 protein: CASSLGGTGRYTIYF

J gene: TRBJ2-7
clone size: NA
V gene: TRBV5-1
D gene: NA
CDR3 DNA: TGCGCCAGCAGCTCCACCCCGAGACAGAGCTCCTACGAGCAGTACTTC
CDR3 protein: CASSSTPRQSSYEQYF

J gene: TRBJ1-3
clone size: few
V gene: TRBV10-1
D gene: NA
CDR3 DNA: TGCGCCAGCAGGACACAGGGTGGAAACACCATATATTTT
CDR3 protein: CASRTQGGNTIYF

J gene: TRBJ2-2
clone size: NA
V gene: TRBV3-1/TRBV3-2
D gene: NA
CDR3 DNA: TGTGCCAGCAGCCAAGAAGTACCGATAACCTCCCTCCCGGAGCTGTTTTTT
CDR3 protein: CASSQEVPITSLPELFF

J gene: TRBJ1-2
clone size: NA
V gene: TRBV7-2
D gene: NA
CDR3 DNA: TGTGCCAGCAGTTCAAGGGGGATGCAGCTATATGGCTACACCTTC
CDR3 protein: CASSSRGMQLYGYTF

J gene: TRBJ1-1
clone size: NA
V gene: TRBV18
D gene: NA
CDR3 DNA: TGTGCCAGCTCACCACAAGAGTACACTGAAGCTTTCTTT
CDR3 protein: CASSPQEYTEAFF

J gene: TRBJ1-1
clone size: once
V gene: TRBV19
D gene: NA
CDR3 DNA: TGTGCCAGTAGTATGGAGACAGGCAAACCTTTGAACACTGAAGCTTTCTTT
CDR3 protein: CASSMETGKPLNTEAFF

J gene: TRBJ1-1
clone size: NA
V gene: TRBV20-1
D gene: NA
CDR3 DNA: TGCAGTGCTAGTGAACATGGTATAGGCACTGAAGCTTTCTTT
CDR3 protein: CSASEHGIGTEAFF

J gene: TRBJ1-6
clone size: NA
V gene: TRBV4-3
D gene: TRBD1
CDR3 DNA: TGCGCCAGCAGCCTAACCTTAGGGGGCCACCTCCACTTT
CDR3 protein: CASSLTLGGHLHF

J gene: TRBJ2-2
clone size: NA
V gene: TRBV11-2
D gene: NA
CDR3 DNA: TGTGCCAGCAGCCCCCTAACGGGGGGCCCCGGGGAGCTGTTTTTT
CDR3 protein: CASSPLTGGPGELFF

J gene: TRBJ2-1
clone size: once
V gene: TRBV3-1/TRBV3-2
D gene: NA
CDR3 DNA: TGTGCCAGCAGCCAAGTAGTGTATGAGCAGTTCTTC
CDR3 protein: CASSQVVYEQFF

J gene: TRBJ2-5
clone size: NA
V gene: TRBV5-5
D gene: NA
CDR3 DNA: TGTGCCAGCAGCTTCGCACTACAAGAGACCCAGTACTTC
CDR3 protein: CASSFALQETQYF

J gene: TRBJ1-2
clone size: NA
V gene: TRBV7-2
D gene: TRBD1
CDR3 DNA: TGTGCCAGCAGCGCGAACAGGGGGCAGTTTGGCGGCGGCTACACCTTC
CDR3 protein: CASSANRGQFGGGYTF

J gene: TRBJ2-7
clone size: NA
V gene: TRBV4-1
D gene: TRBD2
CDR3 DNA: TGCGCCAGCAGCCAAATTAGCGGGGGGTTCGGCGAGCAGTACTTC
CDR3 protein: CASSQISGGFGEQYF

J gene: TRBJ1-4
clone size: NA
V gene: TRBV15
D gene: NA
CDR3 DNA: TGTGCCACCAGCAGTTCTGGGGGGCTAGGGGAAAAACTGTTTTTT
CDR3 protein: CATSSSGGLGEKLFF

J gene: TRBJ1-1
clone size: NA
V gene: TRBV7-9
D gene: NA
CDR3 DNA: TGTGCCAGCAGCCGTAGGACAGCGAACACTGAAGCTTTCTTT
CDR3 protein: CASSRRTANTEAFF

J gene: TRBJ1-3
clone size: NA
V gene: TRBV30
D gene: NA
CDR3 DNA: TGTGCCTGGAGTGTACAGACAGCTGGAAACACCATATATTTT
CDR3 protein: CAWSVQTAGNTIYF

J gene: TRBJ2-2
clone size: NA
V gene: TRBV5-6
D gene: NA
CDR3 DNA: TGTGCCAGCAGCTTGCGGGGAACTAACGGGGAGCTGTTTTTT
CDR3 protein: CASSLRGTNGELFF

J gene: TRBJ2-3
clone size: NA
V gene: TRBV5-1
D gene: TRBD1
CDR3 DNA: TGCGCCAGCAGCTTGGAGGGGGCAAGGACAGATACGCAGTATTTT
CDR3 protein: CASSLEGARTDTQYF

J gene: TRBJ2-3
clone size: once
V gene: TRBV7-9
D gene: TRBD2
CDR3 DNA: TGTGCCAGCAGCGCAGCCCGCGGGGGTATAACAGATACGCAGTATTTT
CDR3 protein: CASSAARGGITDTQYF

J gene: TRBJ2-5
clone size: NA
V gene: TRBV29-1
D gene: NA
CDR3 DNA: TGCAGCGTTGAAGGGTGGGTTCAAGAGACCCAGTACTTC
CDR3 protein: CSVEGWVQETQYF

J gene: TRBJ1-1
clone size: few
V gene: TRBV2
D gene: NA
CDR3 DNA: TGTGCCAGCAGTGAATGGGTCGAGTACACTGAAGCTTTCTTT
CDR3 protein: CASSEWVEYTEAFF

J gene: TRBJ1-6
clone size: NA
V gene: TRBV4-3
D gene: NA
CDR3 DNA: TGCGCCAGCAGCCAAGATCTTGGGCGGGTTTCACCCCTCCACTTT
CDR3 protein: CASSQDLGRVSPLHF

J gene: TRBJ1-3
clone size: NA
V gene: TRBV2
D gene: NA
CDR3 DNA: TGTGCCAGCAGTGCGACAGTACTATCTGGAAACACCATATATTTT
CDR3 protein: CASSATVLSGNTIYF

J gene: TRBJ1-5
clone size: NA
V gene: TRBV23-1
D gene: TRBD1
CDR3 DNA: TGCGCCAGCAGTCAGCCGGGACAGCCTAGCAATCAGCCCCAGCATTTT
CDR3 protein: CASSQPGQPSNQPQHF

J gene: TRBJ1-2
clone size: NA
V gene: TRBV7-2
D gene: TRBD1
CDR3 DNA: TGTGCCAGCAGGCCGGGACAGGGGGCAGCTAACTATGGCTACACCTTC
CDR3 protein: CASRPGQGAANYGYTF

J gene: TRBJ1-3
clone size: once
V gene: TRBV30
D gene: NA
CDR3 DNA: TGTGCCTGGAGGGTGGGAAACACCATATATTTT
CDR3 protein: CAWRVGNTIYF

J gene: TRBJ1-2
clone size: few
V gene: TRBV2
D gene: NA
CDR3 DNA: TGTGCCAGCAGTTCCATCCTCTCACTTGCCGACTATGGCTACACCTTC
CDR3 protein: CASSSILSLADYGYTF

J gene: TRBJ2-3
clone size: NA
V gene: TRBV11-2
D gene: TRBD2
CDR3 DNA: TGTGCCAGCAGCTTAGGGACTAGCGGGGGGGTGAGGGATACGCAGTATTTT
CDR3 protein: CASSLGTSGGVRDTQYF

J gene: TRBJ1-2
clone size: NA
V gene: TRBV18
D gene: NA
CDR3 DNA: TGTGCCAGCTCACACAAAACCGGGGCGGCGGACGGCTACACCTTC
CDR3 protein: CASSHKTGAADGYTF

J gene: TRBJ1-4
clone size: NA
V gene: TRBV4-1
D gene: NA
CDR3 DNA: TGCGCCAGCAGCCAAGTTGTGAGTGAACTGTTTTTT
CDR3 protein: CASSQVVSELFF

J gene: TRBJ2-5
clone size: NA
V gene: TRBV18
D gene: TRBD2
CDR3 DNA: TGTGCCAGCTCTGCACTAGCGTGGGAGACCCAGTACTTC
CDR3 protein: CASSALAWETQYF

J gene: TRBJ2-3
clone size: NA
V gene: TRBV6-1
D gene: NA
CDR3 DNA: TGTGCCAGCACTCACACAGATACGCAGTATTTT
CDR3 protein: CASTHTDTQYF

J gene: TRBJ2-3
clone size: once
V gene: TRBV7-2
D gene: NA
CDR3 DNA: TGTGCCAGCAGCTTGGGGCCCAGCACAGATACGCAGTATTTT
CDR3 protein: CASSLGPSTDTQYF

J gene: TRBJ2-7
clone size: few
V gene: TRBV6-5
D gene: TRBD2
CDR3 DNA: TGTGCCACCAAGTTTAGCGGGTCCGCCTACGAGCAGTACTTC
CDR3 protein: CATKFSGSAYEQYF

J gene: TRBJ1-3
clone size: NA
V gene: TRBV5-4
D gene: NA
CDR3 DNA: TGTGCCAGCAGCCAGGACAGCTCTGGAAACACCATATATTTT
CDR3 protein: CASSQDSSGNTIYF

J gene: TRBJ2-6
clone size: NA
V gene: TRBV27
D gene: NA
CDR3 DNA: TGTGCCAGCAGGGGTTCTGGGGCCAACGTCCTGACTTTC
CDR3 protein: CASRGSGANVLTF